The clone carrying this TCR beta chain occurred once. Trimming pared 2 bases from V and 5 bases from J, leaving 4 bases between. This CDR3 region has 12 residues. Germline V gene lookup returns CDR1 WNHNN and CDR2 SYGVQD (reference sequence). This specimen belongs to a study of blood T cell repertoires in COVID-19. Across the whole study: Sources were T cells, B-cell-depleted T cells, or PBMCs; the material itself was cDNA or gDNA.

Using immunoSEQ multiplex PCR, the repertoire was profiled, and TCRdb retains in-frame clones only, with some absent. Of roughly 160,000 clones in the sample, 85% to 90% were seen once. Seattle participants joined during active infection and were tracked over time. This clonotype originated in a woman in her seventies with COVID-19, enrolled during active disease. The rearrangement links TRBV10-1 to TRBJ1-5, with D unclear. The specimen was peripheral blood. The CDR3 protein is CASSEPDQPQHF. For the CDR3, the DNA is TGCGCCAGCAGTGAGCCGGATCAGCCCCAGCATTTT.